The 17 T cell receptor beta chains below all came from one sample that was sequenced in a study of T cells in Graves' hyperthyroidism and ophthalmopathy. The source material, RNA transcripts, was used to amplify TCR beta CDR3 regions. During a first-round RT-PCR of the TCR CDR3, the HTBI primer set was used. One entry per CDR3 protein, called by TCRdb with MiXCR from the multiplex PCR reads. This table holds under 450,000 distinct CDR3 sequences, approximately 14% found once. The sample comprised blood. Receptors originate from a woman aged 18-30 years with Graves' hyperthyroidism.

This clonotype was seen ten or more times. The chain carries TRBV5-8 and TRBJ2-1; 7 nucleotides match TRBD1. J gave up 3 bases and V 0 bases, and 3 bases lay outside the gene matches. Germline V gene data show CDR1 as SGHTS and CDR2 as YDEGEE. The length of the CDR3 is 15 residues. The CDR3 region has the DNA TGTGCCAGCAGCTTGGTGGGGACAGACTACAATGAGCAGTTCTTC. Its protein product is CASSLVGTDYNEQFF.

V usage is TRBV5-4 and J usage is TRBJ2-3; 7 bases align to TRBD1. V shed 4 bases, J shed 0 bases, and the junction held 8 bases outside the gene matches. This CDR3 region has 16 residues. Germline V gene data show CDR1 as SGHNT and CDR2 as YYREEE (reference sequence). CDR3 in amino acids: CASSQGQRRSTDTQYF. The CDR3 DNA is TGTGCCAGCAGCCAGGGACAGAGAAGAAGCACAGATACGCAGTATTTT.

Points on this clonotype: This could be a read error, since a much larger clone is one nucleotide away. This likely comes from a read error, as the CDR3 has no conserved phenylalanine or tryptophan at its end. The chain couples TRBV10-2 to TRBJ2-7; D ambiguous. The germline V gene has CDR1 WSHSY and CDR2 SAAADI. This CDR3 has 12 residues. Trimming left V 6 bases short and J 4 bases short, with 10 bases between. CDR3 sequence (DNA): TGCGCCAGCAGGAATTTCAATTACGAGCAGTACCTC. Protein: CASRNFNYEQYL.

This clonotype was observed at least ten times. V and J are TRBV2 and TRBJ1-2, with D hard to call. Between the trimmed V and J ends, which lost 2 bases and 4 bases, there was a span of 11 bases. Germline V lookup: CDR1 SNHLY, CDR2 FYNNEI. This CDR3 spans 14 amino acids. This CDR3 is CASSERVTGYGYTF. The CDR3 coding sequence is TGTGCCAGCAGTGAAAGGGTGACTGGCTATGGCTACACCTTC.

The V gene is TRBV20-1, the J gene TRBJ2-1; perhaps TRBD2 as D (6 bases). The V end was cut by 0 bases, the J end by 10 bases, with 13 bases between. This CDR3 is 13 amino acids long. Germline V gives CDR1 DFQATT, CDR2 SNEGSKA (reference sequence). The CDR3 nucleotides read TGCAGTGCTAGAGATTTCGGAGGGACCGAGCAGTTCTTC. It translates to CSARDFGGTEQFF.

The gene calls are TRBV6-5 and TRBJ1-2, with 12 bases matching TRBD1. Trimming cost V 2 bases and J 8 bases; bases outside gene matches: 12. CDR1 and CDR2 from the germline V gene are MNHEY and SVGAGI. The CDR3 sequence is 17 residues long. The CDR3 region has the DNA TGTGCCAGCAGTTACGGGATGCGGGGACAGGGGGCGCGGGGCTACACCTTC. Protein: CASSYGMRGQGARGYTF.

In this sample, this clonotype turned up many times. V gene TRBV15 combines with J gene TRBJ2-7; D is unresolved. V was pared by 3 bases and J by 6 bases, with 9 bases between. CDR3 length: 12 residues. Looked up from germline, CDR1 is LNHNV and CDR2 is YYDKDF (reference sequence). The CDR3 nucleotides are TGTGCCACCAGCAGCTCAGAGACCGAGCAGTACTTC. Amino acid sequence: CATSSSETEQYF.

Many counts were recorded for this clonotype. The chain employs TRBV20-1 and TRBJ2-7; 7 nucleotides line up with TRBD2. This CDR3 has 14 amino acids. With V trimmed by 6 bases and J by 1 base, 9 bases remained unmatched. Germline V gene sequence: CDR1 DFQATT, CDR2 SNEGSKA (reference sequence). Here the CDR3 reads CSALGRGLSYEQYF. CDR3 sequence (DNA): TGCAGTGCCCTGGGGAGGGGCCTTTCCTACGAGCAGTACTTC.

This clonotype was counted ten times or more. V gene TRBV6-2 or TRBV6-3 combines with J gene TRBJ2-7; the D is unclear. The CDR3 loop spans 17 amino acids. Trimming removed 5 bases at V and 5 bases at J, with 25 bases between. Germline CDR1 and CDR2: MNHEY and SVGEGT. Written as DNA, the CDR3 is TGTGCCAGCAGTACAGTTCCGGATCGACGATCTTTCCACGAGCAGTACTTC. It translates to CASSTVPDRRSFHEQYF.

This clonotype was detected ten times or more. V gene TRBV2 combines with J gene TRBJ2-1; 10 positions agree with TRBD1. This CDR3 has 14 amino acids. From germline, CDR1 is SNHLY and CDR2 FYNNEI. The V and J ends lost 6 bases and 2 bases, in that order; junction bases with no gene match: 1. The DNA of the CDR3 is TGTGCCAGCAGGGACAGGGGGACCTACAATGAGCAGTTCTTC. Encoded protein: CASRDRGTYNEQFF.

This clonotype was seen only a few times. The CDR3 spells CAISTGRPAEQYF. CDR3 nucleotides: TGTGCCATCAGTACGGGACGCCCGGCCGAGCAGTACTTC. V is TRBV10-3 and J is TRBJ2-7, with D perhaps TRBD1 or TRBD2 (5 bases each). Trimming removed 5 bases from V and 6 bases from J, with 14 bases in between. The CDR3 runs 13 residues. In germline, CDR1 is ENHRY, CDR2 SYGVKD.

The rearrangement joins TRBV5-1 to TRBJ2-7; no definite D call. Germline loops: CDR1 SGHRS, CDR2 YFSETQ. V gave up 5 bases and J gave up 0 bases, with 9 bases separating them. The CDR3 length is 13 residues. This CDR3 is CASSHRTSYEQYF. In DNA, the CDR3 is TGCGCCAGCAGTCATCGGACCTCCTACGAGCAGTACTTC.

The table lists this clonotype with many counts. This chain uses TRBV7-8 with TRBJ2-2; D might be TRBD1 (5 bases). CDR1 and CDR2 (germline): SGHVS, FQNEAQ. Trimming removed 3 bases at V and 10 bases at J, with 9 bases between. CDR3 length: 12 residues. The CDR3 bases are TGTGCCAGCAGCTTTTCTGGACAGGAGCTGTTTTTT. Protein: CASSFSGQELFF. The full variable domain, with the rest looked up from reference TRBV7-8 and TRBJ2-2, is GAGVSQSPRYKVAKRGQDVALRCDPISGHVSLFWYQQALGQGPEFLTYFQNEAQLDKSGLPSDRFFAERPEGSVSTLKIQRTQQEDSAVYLCASSFSGQELFFGEGSRLTVL.

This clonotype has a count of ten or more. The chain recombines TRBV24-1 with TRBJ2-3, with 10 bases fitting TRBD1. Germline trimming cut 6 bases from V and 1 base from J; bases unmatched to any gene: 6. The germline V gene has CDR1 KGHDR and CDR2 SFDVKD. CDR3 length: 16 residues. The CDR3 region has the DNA TGTGCCACCAGTTCCCGACAGGGGGCTGGCACAGATACGCAGTATTTT. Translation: CATSSRQGAGTDTQYF.

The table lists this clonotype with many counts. DNA of the CDR3: TGTGCCAGTAGTATGGGCGGGGACAACGCAGATACGCAGTATTTT. Residues: CASSMGGDNADTQYF. This chain joins TRBV19 and TRBJ2-3; D may be TRBD1 or TRBD2 (6 bases each). The CDR3 sequence is 15 residues long. Germline-derived CDR1 and CDR2 are LNHDA and SQIVND (reference sequence). V was pared by 3 bases and J by 4 bases, with 14 bases between.

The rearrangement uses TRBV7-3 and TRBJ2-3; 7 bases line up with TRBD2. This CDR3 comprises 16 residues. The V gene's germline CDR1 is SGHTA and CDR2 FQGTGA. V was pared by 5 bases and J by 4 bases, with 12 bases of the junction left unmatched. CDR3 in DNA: TGTGCCAGCAGCCAGATGGGGGGGTCCGGGGCAGATACGCAGTATTTT. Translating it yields CASSQMGGSGADTQYF.

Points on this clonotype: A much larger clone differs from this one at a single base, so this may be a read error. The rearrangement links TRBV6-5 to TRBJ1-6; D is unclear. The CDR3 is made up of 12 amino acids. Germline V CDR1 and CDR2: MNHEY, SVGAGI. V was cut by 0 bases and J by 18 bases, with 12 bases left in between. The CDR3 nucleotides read TGTGCCAGCAGTTACTCGTCGGTGGACCCCCACTTT. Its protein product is CASSYSSVDPHF.